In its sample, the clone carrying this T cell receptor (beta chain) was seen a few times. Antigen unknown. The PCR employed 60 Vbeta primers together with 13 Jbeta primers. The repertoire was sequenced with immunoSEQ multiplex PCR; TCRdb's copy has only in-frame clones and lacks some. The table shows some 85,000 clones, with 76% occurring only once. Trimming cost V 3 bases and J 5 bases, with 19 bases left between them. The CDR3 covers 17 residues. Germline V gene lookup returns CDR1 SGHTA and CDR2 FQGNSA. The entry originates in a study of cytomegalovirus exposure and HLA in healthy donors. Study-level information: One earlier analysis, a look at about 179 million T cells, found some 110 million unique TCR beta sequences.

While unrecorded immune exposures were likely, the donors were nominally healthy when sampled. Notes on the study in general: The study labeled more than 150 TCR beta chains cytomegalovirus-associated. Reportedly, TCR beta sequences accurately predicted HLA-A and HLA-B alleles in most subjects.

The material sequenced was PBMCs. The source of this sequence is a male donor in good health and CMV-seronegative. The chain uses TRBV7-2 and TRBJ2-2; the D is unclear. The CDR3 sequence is CASSLDIPRARTGELFF. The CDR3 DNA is TGTGCCAGCAGCTTGGATATTCCTAGAGCTAGAACCGGGGAGCTGTTTTTT. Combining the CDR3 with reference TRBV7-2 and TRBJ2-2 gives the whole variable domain GAGVSQSPSNKVTEKGKDVELRCDPISGHTALYWYRQSLGQGLEFLIYFQGNSAPDKSGLPSDRFSAERTGGSVSTLTIQRTQQEDSAVYLCASSLDIPRARTGELFFGEGSRLTVL.